This T cell receptor beta chain comes out of a study of blood T cell repertoires in COVID-19. Study overall: Sample material is recorded as cDNA or gDNA derived from T cells, B-cell-depleted T cells, or PBMCs.

The CDR3 has 19 residues. V shed 2 bases, J shed 3 bases, and the junction held 11 bases outside the gene matches. Per germline, CDR1 KGHDR and CDR2 SFDVKD. Assay used: immunoSEQ multiplex PCR; TCRdb lists only in-frame clones, some missing. The sample holds about 160,000 clones; 80% to 85% are singletons and the top ten take less than 15%. This TCR was sampled from a young man with active or convalescent COVID-19. The specimen sequenced was peripheral blood. The genes are TRBV24-1 and TRBJ2-1; 11 nucleotides align to TRBD2. The CDR3 nucleotides are TGTGCCACCAGTGATTCCCGGACTAGCGGGCCACCATTCTACAATGAGCAGTTCTTC. Amino acids: CATSDSRTSGPPFYNEQFF.